This TCR beta chain is from a study of metastatic and nonmetastatic thyroid tumors. Study summary: The study looked at repertoires side by side in blood and in tumor or nodule tissue from malignant and benign thyroid patients.

The CDR3 contains 13 residues. V was clipped by 6 bases and J by 3 bases, with 11 bases between them. The V gene's germline CDR1 is MNHNS and CDR2 SASEGT. TCRdb reassembled clones from the PCR reads with MiXCR. Seen here are tens of thousands of clones, roughly 4.2% observed once, and the top ten hold roughly a fifth. In this sample, this clone turned up a few times. Thyroid surgery was performed in patients who had received no treatment beforehand. The receptor was derived from a female donor with papillary thyroid cancer or a benign thyroid nodule (not recorded which). Some clones in this sample may be carry-over from other donors' samples. The sample comprised blood. This chain joins TRBV6-1 and TRBJ1-1; TRBD1 is a possible D gene (6 bases). CDR3 sequence (DNA): TGTGCCAGCAGACAGGGAGCCCACACTGAAGCTTTCTTT. It translates to CASRQGAHTEAFF.